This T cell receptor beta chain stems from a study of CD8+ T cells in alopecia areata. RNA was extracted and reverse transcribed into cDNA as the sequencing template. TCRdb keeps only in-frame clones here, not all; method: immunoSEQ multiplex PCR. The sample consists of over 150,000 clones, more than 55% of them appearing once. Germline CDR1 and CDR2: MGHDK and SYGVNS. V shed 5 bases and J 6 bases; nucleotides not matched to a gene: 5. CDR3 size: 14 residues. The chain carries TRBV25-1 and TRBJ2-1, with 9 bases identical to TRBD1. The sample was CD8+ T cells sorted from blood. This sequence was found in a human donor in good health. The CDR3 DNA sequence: TGTGCCAGCAGTACAGGGGGCAGGTTCAATGAGCAGTTCTTC. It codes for CASSTGGRFNEQFF.